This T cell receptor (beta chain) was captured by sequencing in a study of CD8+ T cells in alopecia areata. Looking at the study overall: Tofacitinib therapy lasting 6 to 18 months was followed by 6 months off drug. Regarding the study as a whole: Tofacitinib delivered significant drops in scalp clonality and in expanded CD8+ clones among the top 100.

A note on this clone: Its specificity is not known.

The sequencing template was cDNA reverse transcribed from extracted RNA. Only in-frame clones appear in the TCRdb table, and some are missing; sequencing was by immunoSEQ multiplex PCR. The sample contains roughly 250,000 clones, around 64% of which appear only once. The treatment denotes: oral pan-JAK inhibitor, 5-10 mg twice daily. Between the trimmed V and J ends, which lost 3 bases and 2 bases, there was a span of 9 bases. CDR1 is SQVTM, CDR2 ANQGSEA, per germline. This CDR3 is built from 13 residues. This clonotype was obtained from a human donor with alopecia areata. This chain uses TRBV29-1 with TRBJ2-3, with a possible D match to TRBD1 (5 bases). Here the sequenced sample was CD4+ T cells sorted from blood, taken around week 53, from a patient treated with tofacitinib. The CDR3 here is CSVDRGPTDTQYF. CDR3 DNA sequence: TGCAGCGTTGATAGGGGCCCCACAGATACGCAGTATTTT.